This T cell receptor beta chain was sequenced in a study of spatial heterogeneity in lung cancer. Using its own MiXCR run on the 5' RACE reads, TCRdb lists one record per CDR3 protein. This table holds around 44,000 distinct CDR3 sequences, over 9.5% found once. Stated time point: blood at routine non-recurrence follow-up after resection. CDR1 is GTSNPN and CDR2 is SVGIG in the germline V gene (reference sequence). The V segment lost 5 bases and the J segment 5 bases; nucleotides outside the gene matches: 10. There are 15 residues in the CDR3. The V gene is TRBV30, the J gene TRBJ2-1; TRBD1 agrees at 9 bases. The clonotype originates from a female donor with early-stage non-small cell lung cancer. This material consisted of PBMCs, taken at follow-up. CDR3 DNA: TGTGCCTGGTTGAGGGGGACAGGGTCTCACAATGAGCAGTTCTTC. It specifies CAWLRGTGSHNEQFF.